The 28 T cell receptor beta chains presented below share a single source sample, sequenced in a study of Ad26.COV2.S vaccination and SARS-CoV-2 variants. Treatment described: over 15 received Ad26.COV2.S at low or high dose, single or two shots; about five received placebo; per-sample allocation not given. The study sampled participants on day 63 after the first vaccine or placebo injection. Here immunoSEQ multiplex PCR was the method, and the copy in TCRdb shows in-frame clones only, minus some. This table has 380,000 or so clones, about 87% appearing once. Sequenced here: peripheral blood, sampled in a trial of Ad26.COV2.S vaccine versus placebo. The receptor source for this set is a person between 18 and 60 years old who received the Ad26.COV2.S COVID-19 vaccine or a placebo.

The V gene is TRBV4-3, the J gene TRBJ1-2, with D possibly being TRBD1 (5 bases). Germline-derived CDR1 and CDR2 are LGHNA and YSLEER. The CDR3 is 15 amino acids. V was clipped by 0 bases and J by 5 bases, with 13 bases between them. In DNA form, the CDR3 reads TGCGCCAGCAGCCAAGAGCCCCAGGGCGGATATGGCTACACCTTC. Amino acids: CASSQEPQGGYGYTF.

The rearrangement links TRBV19 to TRBJ1-2; D unclear. Germline lookup yields CDR1 LNHDA and CDR2 SQIVND (reference sequence). The CDR3 consists of 14 residues. Trimming removed 3 bases from V and 3 bases from J, with 11 bases in between. For the CDR3, the DNA is TGTGCCAGTAGTATGGTTTTTAGAGACTATGGCTACACCTTC. This translates into CASSMVFRDYGYTF.

This clone came up a few times. The chain is built from TRBV4-2 and TRBJ2-4; 7 bases agree with TRBD1. The CDR3 spans 17 residues. Germline CDR1 is LGHNA and CDR2 is YNFKEQ. With V trimmed by 2 bases and J by 0 bases, 7 bases remained unmatched. The CDR3: CASSQRQGDGAKNIQYF. CDR3 sequence (DNA): TGTGCCAGCAGCCAAAGGCAGGGGGATGGAGCCAAAAACATTCAGTACTTC.

The V gene is TRBV6-5, the J gene TRBJ2-1; D might be TRBD2 (5 bases). The V gene lost 6 bases and the J gene lost 0 bases, with 12 bases spanning the gap. CDR1 and CDR2 from the germline V gene are MNHEY and SVGAGI. CDR3 length: 15 residues. The CDR3 DNA is TGTGCCAGCAGGGAGGCGGCGGGCTCCTACAATGAGCAGTTCTTC. It specifies CASREAAGSYNEQFF.

The chain couples TRBV2 to TRBJ1-6; D call uncertain. The CDR3 length is 13 residues. CDR1 and CDR2 (germline): SNHLY, FYNNEI. V was pared by 3 bases and J by 13 bases, with 13 bases between. The CDR3 loop is CASSDQAPKPLHF. For the CDR3, the DNA is TGTGCCAGCAGTGACCAGGCTCCCAAGCCCCTCCACTTT.

The chain combines TRBV5-5 with TRBJ1-4; 7 bases line up with TRBD1. With V trimmed by 0 bases and J by 4 bases, 6 bases remained unmatched. CDR1 is SGHKS and CDR2 is YYEKEE in the germline V gene (reference sequence). CDR3 size: 16 residues. For the CDR3, the DNA is TGTGCCAGCAGCTTGGAGGGGGCGAGGGGTAATGAAAAACTGTTTTTT. Translating gives CASSLEGARGNEKLFF.

This rearrangement joins TRBV12-3 or TRBV12-4 to TRBJ2-7, with D possibly being TRBD1 (6 bases). V lost 2 bases and J 12 bases, leaving 17 bases between the germline ends. The CDR3 is made up of 13 amino acids. The CDR3 nucleotides are TGTGCCAGCAGTTTATCCGACAGGTCCCGGGGGTACTTC. It is translated as CASSLSDRSRGYF.

Written as DNA, the CDR3 is TGCAGCGTTGAATCTGGAAACACCATATATTTT. This translates into CSVESGNTIYF. The chain links TRBV29-1 to TRBJ1-3, with no clear D. CDR1 is SQVTM and CDR2 is ANQGSEA in the germline V gene. V lost 2 bases and J lost 1, with 0 bases in between. CDR3 length: 11 amino acids.

The chain carries TRBV6-5 and TRBJ2-7; no reliable D call. CDR1 and CDR2 (germline): MNHEY, SVGAGI. Trimming stripped 6 bases from V and 1 base from J, with 7 bases between. The CDR3 runs to 12 residues. The DNA of the CDR3 is TGTGCCAGCAGAACAGCATCCTACGAGCAGTACTTC. Its protein product is CASRTASYEQYF.

This sequence joins TRBV12-3 or TRBV12-4 and TRBJ1-3; D not certain. The CDR3 is made up of 12 amino acids. The ends were cut back, 11 bases at V and 0 bases at J, with 8 bases in the middle. Here the CDR3 DNA reads TGTGCCCGAGCAAGCTCTGGAAACACCATATATTTT. This sequence encodes CARASSGNTIYF.

The chain employs TRBV5-8 and TRBJ1-4, with D unclear. The germline V gene encodes CDR1 SGHTS and CDR2 YDEGEE. The CDR3 totals 16 residues. Trimming pared 0 bases from V and 5 bases from J, leaving 14 bases between. CDR3 amino acids: CASSLGHLPQNEKLFF. CDR3 coding DNA: TGTGCCAGCAGCTTGGGGCACCTACCCCAAAATGAAAAACTGTTTTTT. The full variable domain, in which reference TRBV5-8 and TRBJ1-4 provide the parts outside the CDR3, is EAGVTQSPTHLIKTRGQQATLRCSPISGHTSVYWYQQALGLGLQFLLWYDEGEERNRGNFPPRFSGRQFPNYSSELNVNALELEDSALYLCASSLGHLPQNEKLFFGSGTQLSVL.

The rearrangement uses TRBV6-2 or TRBV6-3 and TRBJ1-1; tentatively, D is TRBD1 (5 bases). Germline V gives CDR1 MNHEY, CDR2 SVGEGT. V lost 5 bases and J lost 8, with 18 bases in between. This CDR3 comprises 14 residues. The CDR3 spells CASSQQAFVGEAFF. The CDR3 DNA follows: TGTGCCAGCAGTCAACAGGCATTCGTCGGAGAAGCTTTCTTT.

The gene calls are TRBV5-1 and TRBJ1-4; D possibly corresponds to TRBD1 (5 bases). This CDR3 contains 14 residues. Trimming cost V 1 base and J 7 bases, with 11 bases left between them. The germline CDR1 and CDR2 sequences are SGHRS and YFSETQ. CDR3 DNA sequence: TGCGCCAGCAGCTTGACGGGGCTGAGTGAAAAACTGTTTTTT. It codes for CASSLTGLSEKLFF.

V gene TRBV27 combines with J gene TRBJ1-6; unclear D gene. The CDR3 sequence is 15 residues long. The V gene's germline CDR1 is MNHEY and CDR2 SMNVEV (reference sequence). The V end was cut by 5 bases, the J end by 7 bases, with 15 bases between. CDR3 amino acids: CASSLRTGRNSPLHF. The CDR3 region has the DNA TGTGCCAGCAGTCTAAGGACGGGCCGGAATTCACCCCTCCACTTT.

The gene calls are TRBV30 and TRBJ1-1; perhaps TRBD1 as D (5 bases). Trimming took 2 bases from V and 0 from J, leaving 13 bases between them. This CDR3 contains 15 residues. From germline, CDR1 is GTSNPN and CDR2 SVGIG (reference sequence). The CDR3 region is CAWSPIGGVNTEAFF. CDR3 sequence (DNA): TGTGCCTGGAGTCCAATCGGGGGGGTGAACACTGAAGCTTTCTTT.

The chain joins TRBV28 to TRBJ2-7; TRBD1 might be the D (5 bases). The V end was cut by 2 bases, the J end by 0 bases, with 17 bases between. The CDR3 runs to 17 residues. Germline V gene sequence: CDR1 MDHEN, CDR2 SYDVKM. The CDR3 reads CASSLPPDKLSSYEQYF. The CDR3 bases are TGTGCCAGCAGTTTACCCCCGGACAAACTAAGCTCCTACGAGCAGTACTTC.

The V gene is TRBV19, the J gene TRBJ2-7, with D possibly TRBD1 on 5 matching bases. The CDR3 contains 14 residues. Germline V gene lookup returns CDR1 LNHDA and CDR2 SQIVND (reference sequence). V dropped 1 base and J dropped 3 bases, with 10 bases sitting between them. The CDR3 DNA sequence: TGTGCCAGTAGTATAGTTCCAGGGTACTACGAGCAGTACTTC. It encodes CASSIVPGYYEQYF.

The chain has TRBV18 and TRBJ1-2, with 7 nucleotides matching TRBD1. V dropped 6 bases and J dropped 7; count of bases not matched to a gene: 14. The CDR3 length is 15 residues. The germline gives CDR1 KGHSH, CDR2 LQKENI. The DNA for the CDR3 is TGTGCCAGCTCGCAAACCGGGGACAGAAGATTTGGCTACACCTTC. It encodes CASSQTGDRRFGYTF.

The chain combines TRBV30 with TRBJ1-6; D unresolved. V shed 4 bases and J shed 4 bases, with 8 bases lying between them. The CDR3 runs 13 residues. Germline lookup yields CDR1 GTSNPN and CDR2 SVGIG (reference sequence). CDR3 nucleotide sequence: TGTGCCTGGAAGAGCAGTTATAATTCACCCCTCCACTTT. Translating gives CAWKSSYNSPLHF.

As concerns this clone: Within the sample, other DNA sequences also encode this same CDR3. This sequence joins TRBV2 and TRBJ1-3; D is unclear. V shed 3 bases and J shed 0 bases, with 3 bases lying between them. This CDR3 contains 13 residues. Germline V lookup: CDR1 SNHLY, CDR2 FYNNEI. CDR3 bases: TGTGCCAGCAGTGAGGACTCTGGAAACACCATATATTTT. Protein product: CASSEDSGNTIYF.

The genes are TRBV4-1 and TRBJ2-3, with TRBD1 matching over 9 bases. The CDR3 is 15 residues long. The ends lost 5 bases at V and 4 bases at J; junction bases unmatched: 7. Germline assignment: CDR1 MGHRA and CDR2 YSYEKL. The CDR3: CASSDGTGRSDTQYF. Written as DNA, the CDR3 is TGCGCCAGCAGCGATGGGACAGGGAGGTCAGATACGCAGTATTTT.

V usage is TRBV10-3 and J usage is TRBJ2-3, with D perhaps TRBD2 (6 bases). Deletions cut 11 bases from V and 0 bases from J, with 12 bases between. Germline V gene sequence: CDR1 ENHRY, CDR2 SYGVKD. This CDR3 comprises 13 residues. CDR3 region: CAALAPSTDTQYF. CDR3 DNA sequence: TGTGCCGCGCTAGCGCCTAGCACAGATACGCAGTATTTT.

This chain uses TRBV28 with TRBJ2-5; 7 nucleotides align to TRBD2. The CDR3 is 17 amino acids. The ends lost 1 base at V and 2 bases at J; junction bases unmatched: 10. Germline V gives CDR1 MDHEN, CDR2 SYDVKM. In DNA form, the CDR3 reads TGTGCCAGCAGTTTATTCCCGACCAGCGGGGCTCAAGAGACCCAGTACTTC. Amino acids: CASSLFPTSGAQETQYF.

The chain combines TRBV28 with TRBJ1-5; the D gene is possibly TRBD1 (5 bases). V was cut by 11 bases and J by 0 bases, with 14 bases left in between. This CDR3 has 14 residues. Germline V gives CDR1 MDHEN, CDR2 SYDVKM. The CDR3 is CAGGMVDSNQPQHF. In DNA, the CDR3 is TGTGCCGGGGGGATGGTGGATAGCAATCAGCCCCAGCATTTT.

The gene calls are TRBV5-1 and TRBJ1-5, with 7 nucleotides matching TRBD1. J lost 2 bases, V lost 4 bases, and 3 bases had no gene match. Germline assignment: CDR1 SGHRS and CDR2 YFSETQ. This CDR3 spans 14 amino acids. In nucleotides, the CDR3 is TGCGCCAGCAGCGCCACAGGGGGCAATCAGCCCCAGCATTTT. Translated, it gives CASSATGGNQPQHF.

This clone appeared a few times. The V gene is TRBV12-3 or TRBV12-4, the J gene TRBJ2-2; D is undetermined. Between the trimmed V and J ends, which lost 7 bases and 2 bases, there was a span of 5 bases. CDR3 length: 12 residues. In DNA form, the CDR3 reads TGTGCCAGCACCCTTAACACCGGGGAGCTGTTTTTT. This codes for CASTLNTGELFF.

This clone was detected only once. V gene TRBV6-2 or TRBV6-3 combines with J gene TRBJ2-7; either TRBD1 or TRBD2 may supply D (6 bases each). Germline CDR1 reads MNHEY; CDR2 reads SVGEGT. Trimming cost V 0 bases and J 4 bases, with 10 bases left between them. The CDR3 has 14 amino acids. The CDR3 is CASSYSRGQYEQYF. For the CDR3, the DNA is TGTGCCAGCAGTTACTCACGGGGGCAATACGAGCAGTACTTC.

CDR3 residues: CASKSLTGTGNTEAFF. CDR3 sequence (DNA): TGTGCCAGCAAATCCCTAACCGGGACAGGGAACACTGAAGCTTTCTTT. The chain uses TRBV27 and TRBJ1-1; TRBD1 matches 8 bases. The germline CDR1 and CDR2 sequences are MNHEY and SMNVEV (reference sequence). Trimming took 7 bases from V and 1 from J; bases not matched to a gene: 11. The CDR3 totals 16 residues.